One sample yielded the 12 T cell receptor beta chains listed below, sequenced in a study of blood T cell repertoires in COVID-19. Produced via immunoSEQ multiplex PCR; TCRdb's table is partial and in-frame only. This table holds about 410,000 clones, about 88% found once. Input material: peripheral blood. These receptor sequences come from a middle-aged woman with COVID-19, enrolled during active disease.

The sample holds a few counts of this clone. The chain combines TRBV30 with TRBJ1-2, with 10 bases identical to TRBD1. The germline gives CDR1 GTSNPN, CDR2 SVGIG (reference sequence). This CDR3 region has 14 residues. V lost 3 bases, J lost 4 bases, and 5 bases stayed unmatched. CDR3 protein: CAWREDRGFYGYTF. The DNA for the CDR3 is TGTGCCTGGAGGGAGGACAGGGGGTTCTATGGCTACACCTTC.

V and J are TRBV5-1 and TRBJ1-2; TRBD1 aligns across 12 bases. V shed 4 bases, J shed 1 base, and the junction held 11 bases outside the gene matches. Germline V gene sequence: CDR1 SGHRS, CDR2 YFSETQ. The CDR3 contains 18 residues. The CDR3 here is CASSLRGTGGVVNYGYTF. CDR3 nucleotide sequence: TGCGCCAGCAGCCTCCGCGGGACAGGGGGCGTCGTTAACTATGGCTACACCTTC.

The J gene is TRBJ2-7, the V gene TRBV18; 10 bases agree with TRBD2. Germline CDR1 reads KGHSH; CDR2 reads LQKENI. This CDR3 comprises 15 residues. Trimming at V came to 5 bases and at J to 1 base, leaving 5 bases not matched to a gene. This CDR3 is CASSGRTSGSYEQYF. Written as DNA, the CDR3 is TGTGCCAGCTCAGGCAGGACTAGCGGTTCCTACGAGCAGTACTTC.

This clone has a single count. The chain has TRBV6-5 and TRBJ1-1, with D uncertain. Germline V gives CDR1 MNHEY, CDR2 SVGAGI. V dropped 10 bases and J dropped 7 bases, with 13 bases sitting between them. The CDR3 is made up of 11 amino acids. DNA for the CDR3: TGTGCCATACGGGTCGTTTATGAAGCTTTCTTT. Its translation: CAIRVVYEAFF.

The chain recombines TRBV7-2 with TRBJ2-7, with 11 bases identical to TRBD2. The V gene end was trimmed by 7 bases and the J gene end by 12 bases; junction bases not matched to a gene: 14. This CDR3 spans 14 amino acids. Germline values: CDR1 SGHTA, CDR2 FQGNSA. The CDR3: CASTYDGRLAGLYF. In DNA form, the CDR3 reads TGTGCCAGCACCTATGATGGGAGACTAGCGGGGTTGTACTTC.

The chain links TRBV28 to TRBJ2-2; 8 bases align to TRBD1. The CDR3 loop spans 15 amino acids. The V gene's germline CDR1 is MDHEN and CDR2 SYDVKM. The junction had 6 bases not matched to a gene; V was cut back by 3 bases and J by 6 bases. The CDR3, as DNA: TGTGCCAGCAGTTTTGGACAGGGTTGGCCCGGGGAGCTGTTTTTT. Amino acid sequence: CASSFGQGWPGELFF.

The rearrangement uses TRBV7-2 and TRBJ2-7; 8 positions agree with TRBD2. This CDR3 is 15 amino acids long. CDR1 is SGHTA and CDR2 is FQGNSA in the germline V gene. The V segment lost 1 base and the J segment 6 bases; nucleotides outside the gene matches: 8. CDR3 in amino acids: CASSLVEREFTEQYF. The CDR3 region has the DNA TGTGCCAGCAGCTTAGTTGAGCGGGAGTTTACCGAGCAGTACTTC.

This clone showed up just once. The chain uses TRBV6-2 or TRBV6-3 and TRBJ2-7; maybe TRBD2 (5 bases). V was cut by 5 bases and J by 6 bases, with 17 bases left in between. This CDR3 is built from 14 residues. Germline CDR1 and CDR2: MNHEY and SVGEGT. The CDR3 protein is CASSPLGLRGEQYF. Here the CDR3 DNA reads TGTGCCAGCAGTCCCCTCGGACTCCGGGGCGAGCAGTACTTC.

The chain employs TRBV7-8 and TRBJ1-2; the match to TRBD1 covers 7 bases. J gave up 4 bases and V 2 bases, and 7 bases lay outside the gene matches. Germline CDR1 reads SGHVS; CDR2 reads FQNEAQ. This CDR3 comprises 15 residues. This chain's CDR3 is CASSLFGTVFYGYTF. The CDR3 nucleotides are TGTGCCAGCAGCTTATTTGGGACAGTATTCTATGGCTACACCTTC.

This chain joins TRBV5-6 and TRBJ2-2; 7 bases match TRBD1. Germline lookup yields CDR1 SGHDT and CDR2 YYEEEE. Trimming cost V 4 bases and J 1 base; bases outside gene matches: 10. CDR3 size: 17 residues. In DNA, the CDR3 is TGTGCCAGCAGCCAGGGGTTGGGGACAGTGAACACCGGGGAGCTGTTTTTT. This codes for CASSQGLGTVNTGELFF.

V gene TRBV7-9 combines with J gene TRBJ2-2; D gene unclear. V was shortened by 5 bases and J by 0 bases, with 10 bases between the two germline ends. The germline V gene has CDR1 SEHNR and CDR2 FQNEAQ (reference sequence). This CDR3 has 15 residues. CDR3 sequence: CASSHRTPNTGELFF. CDR3 nucleotides: TGTGCCAGCAGCCACCGTACTCCGAACACCGGGGAGCTGTTTTTT.

With regard to this clone: The sample holds other DNA sequences that translate to the same CDR3. The chain links TRBV28 to TRBJ1-2, with a weak D call TRBD1 (5 bases). The CDR3 runs to 13 residues. V was pared by 3 bases and J by 8 bases, with 13 bases between. Germline assignment: CDR1 MDHEN and CDR2 SYDVKM. CDR3 nucleotides: TGTGCCAGCAGTTTTCAGGGAGGCTACGGCTACACCTTC. This translates into CASSFQGGYGYTF.